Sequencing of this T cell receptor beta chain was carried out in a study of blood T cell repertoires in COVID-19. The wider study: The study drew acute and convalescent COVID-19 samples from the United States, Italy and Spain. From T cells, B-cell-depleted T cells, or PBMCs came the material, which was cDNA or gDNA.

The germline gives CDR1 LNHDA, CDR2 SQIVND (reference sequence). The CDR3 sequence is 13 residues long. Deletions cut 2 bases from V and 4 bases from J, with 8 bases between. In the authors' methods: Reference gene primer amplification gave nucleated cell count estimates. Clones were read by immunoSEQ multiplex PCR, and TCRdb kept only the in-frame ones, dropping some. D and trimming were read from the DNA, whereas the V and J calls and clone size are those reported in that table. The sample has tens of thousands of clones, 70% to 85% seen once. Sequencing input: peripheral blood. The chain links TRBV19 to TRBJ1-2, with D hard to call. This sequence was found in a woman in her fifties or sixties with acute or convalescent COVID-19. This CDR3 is CASSIPSSYGYTF. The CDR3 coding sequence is TGTGCCAGTAGTATACCCTCTAGCTATGGCTACACCTTC. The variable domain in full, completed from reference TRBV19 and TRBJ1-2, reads DGGITQSPKYLFRKEGQNVTLSCEQNLNHDAMYWYRQDPGQGLRLIYYSQIVNDFQKGDIAEGYSVSREKKESFPLTVTSAQKNPTAFYLCASSIPSSYGYTFGSGTRLTVV.